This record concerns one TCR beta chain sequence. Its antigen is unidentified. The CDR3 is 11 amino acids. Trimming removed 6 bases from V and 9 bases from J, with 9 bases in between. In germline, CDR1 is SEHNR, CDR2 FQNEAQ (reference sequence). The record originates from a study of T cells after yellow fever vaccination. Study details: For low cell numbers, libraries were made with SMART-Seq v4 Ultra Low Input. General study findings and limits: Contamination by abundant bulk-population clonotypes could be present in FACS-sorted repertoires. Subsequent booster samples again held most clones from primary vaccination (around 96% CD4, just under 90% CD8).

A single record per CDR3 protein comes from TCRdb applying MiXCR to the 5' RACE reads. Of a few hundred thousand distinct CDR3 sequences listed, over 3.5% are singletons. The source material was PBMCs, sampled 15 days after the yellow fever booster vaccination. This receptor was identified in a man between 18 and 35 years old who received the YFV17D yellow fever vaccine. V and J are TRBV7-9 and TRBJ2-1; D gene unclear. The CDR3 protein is CASRQAGEQFF. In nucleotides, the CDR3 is TGTGCCAGCAGACAAGCAGGTGAGCAGTTCTTC.